This T cell receptor beta chain was sequenced in a study of OX40 agonist ivuxolimab in advanced cancers. Sequencing was performed with immunoSEQ multiplex PCR; in TCRdb, only in-frame clones are kept and a portion is missing. The data show under 50,000 clones, around 89% seen once. The CDR3 consists of 15 residues. The V and J ends lost 10 bases and 1 base, in that order; junction bases with no gene match: 12. Germline V gene lookup returns CDR1 LNHDA and CDR2 SQIVND (reference sequence). This specimen consisted of CD4+ or CD8+ T cells sorted from blood, obtained in a trial of the OX40 agonist ivuxolimab. This receptor was taken from an adult with an advanced solid tumor such as melanoma, head and neck, liver or kidney cancer. The V call is TRBV19, the J call TRBJ1-1, with 7 positions matching TRBD1. CDR3 region: CATSDRASQNTEAFF. The CDR3 DNA reads as TGTGCCACCTCAGACAGGGCCAGCCAGAACACTGAAGCTTTCTTT. Using reference TRBV19 and TRBJ1-1 for the parts outside the CDR3, the full variable domain is DGGITQSPKYLFRKEGQNVTLSCEQNLNHDAMYWYRQDPGQGLRLIYYSQIVNDFQKGDIAEGYSVSREKKESFPLTVTSAQKNPTAFYLCATSDRASQNTEAFFGQGTRLTVV.